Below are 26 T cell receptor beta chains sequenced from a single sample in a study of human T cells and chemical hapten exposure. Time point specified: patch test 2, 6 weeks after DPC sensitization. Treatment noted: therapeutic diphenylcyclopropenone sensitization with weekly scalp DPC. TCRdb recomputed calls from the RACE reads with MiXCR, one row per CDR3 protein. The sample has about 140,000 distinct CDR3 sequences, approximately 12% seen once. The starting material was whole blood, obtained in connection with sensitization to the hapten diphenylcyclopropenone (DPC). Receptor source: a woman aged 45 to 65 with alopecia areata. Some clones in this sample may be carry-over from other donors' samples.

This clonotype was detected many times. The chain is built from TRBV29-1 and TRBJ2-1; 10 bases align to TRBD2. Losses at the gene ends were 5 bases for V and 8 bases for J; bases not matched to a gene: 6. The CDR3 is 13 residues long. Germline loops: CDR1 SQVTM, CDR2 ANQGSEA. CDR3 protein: CSVQPTSGYEQFF. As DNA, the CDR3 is TGCAGCGTTCAACCGACTAGCGGGTATGAGCAGTTCTTC.

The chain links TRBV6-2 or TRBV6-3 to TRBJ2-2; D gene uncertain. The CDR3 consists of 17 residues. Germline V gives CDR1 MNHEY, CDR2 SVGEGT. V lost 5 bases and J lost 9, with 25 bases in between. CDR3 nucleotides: TGTGCCAGCAGTCCCGTTCGAAAGGCGCCACTGGACCGGGAGCTGTTTTTT. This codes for CASSPVRKAPLDRELFF.

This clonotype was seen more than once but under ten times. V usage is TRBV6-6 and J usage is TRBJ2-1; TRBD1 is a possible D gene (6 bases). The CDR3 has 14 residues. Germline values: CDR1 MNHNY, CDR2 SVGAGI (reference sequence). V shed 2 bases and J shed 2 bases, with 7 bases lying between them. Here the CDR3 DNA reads TGTGCCAGCAGTTACGGGGGCCCCTACAATGAGCAGTTCTTC. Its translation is CASSYGGPYNEQFF.

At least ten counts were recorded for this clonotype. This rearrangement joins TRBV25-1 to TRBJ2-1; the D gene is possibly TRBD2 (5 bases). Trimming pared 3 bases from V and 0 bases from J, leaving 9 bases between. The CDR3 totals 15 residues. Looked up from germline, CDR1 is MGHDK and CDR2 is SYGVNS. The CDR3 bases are TGTGCCAGCAGTGACCCGGGGTCCTCCTACAATGAGCAGTTCTTC. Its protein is CASSDPGSSYNEQFF.

The CDR3 nucleotides are TGTGCCAGCAGTTTTGCCCCGCAGGGTATCACTGAAGCTTTCTTT. Translating it yields CASSFAPQGITEAFF. V gene TRBV28 combines with J gene TRBJ1-1; possible D gene TRBD1, 5 bases. V dropped 3 bases and J dropped 4 bases, with 15 bases sitting between them. The CDR3 runs 15 residues. Per the germline V gene, CDR1 is MDHEN and CDR2 is SYDVKM.

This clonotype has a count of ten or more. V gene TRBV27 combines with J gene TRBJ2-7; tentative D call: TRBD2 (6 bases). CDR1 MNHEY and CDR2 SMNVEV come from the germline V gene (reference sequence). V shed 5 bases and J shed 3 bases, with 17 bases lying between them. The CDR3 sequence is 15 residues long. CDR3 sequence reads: CASSPRLGGNYEQYF. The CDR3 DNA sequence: TGTGCCAGCAGTCCCCGACTAGGAGGGAACTACGAGCAGTACTTC.

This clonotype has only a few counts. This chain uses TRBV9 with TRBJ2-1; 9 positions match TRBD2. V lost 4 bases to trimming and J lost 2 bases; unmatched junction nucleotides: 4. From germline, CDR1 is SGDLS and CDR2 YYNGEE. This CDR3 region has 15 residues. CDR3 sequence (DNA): TGTGCCAGCAGCCCCCGACTAGCGGCCTACAATGAGCAGTTCTTC. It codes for CASSPRLAAYNEQFF. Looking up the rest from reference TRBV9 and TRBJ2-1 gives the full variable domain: DSGVTQTPKHLITATGQRVTLRCSPRSGDLSVYWYQQSLDQGLQFLIQYYNGEERAKGNILERFSAQQFPDLHSELNLSSLELGDSALYFCASSPRLAAYNEQFFGPGTRLTVL.

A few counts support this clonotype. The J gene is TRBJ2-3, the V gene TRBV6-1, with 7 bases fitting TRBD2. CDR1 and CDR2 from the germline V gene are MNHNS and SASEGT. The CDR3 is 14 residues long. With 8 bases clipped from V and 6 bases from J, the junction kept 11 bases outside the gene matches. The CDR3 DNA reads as TGTGCCAGCCTACGGGGAAGGGAGGGGGATACGCAGTATTTT. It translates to CASLRGREGDTQYF.

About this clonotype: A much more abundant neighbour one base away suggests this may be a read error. This CDR3 is CASRQQGADGCTF. The CDR3, as DNA: TGTGCCAGCAGACAACAGGGGGCGGATGGCTGCACCTTC. The rearrangement uses TRBV28 and TRBJ1-2, with 9 nucleotides matching TRBD1. The CDR3 has 13 amino acids. The germline V gene encodes CDR1 MDHEN and CDR2 SYDVKM.

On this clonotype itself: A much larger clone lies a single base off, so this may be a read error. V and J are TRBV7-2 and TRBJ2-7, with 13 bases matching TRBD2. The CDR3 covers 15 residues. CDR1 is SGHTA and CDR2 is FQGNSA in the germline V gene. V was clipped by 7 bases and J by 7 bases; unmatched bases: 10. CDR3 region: CTSTLAGGPSLEQYF. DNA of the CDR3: TGTACCAGCACACTAGCGGGAGGGCCGAGCCTGGAGCAGTACTTC.

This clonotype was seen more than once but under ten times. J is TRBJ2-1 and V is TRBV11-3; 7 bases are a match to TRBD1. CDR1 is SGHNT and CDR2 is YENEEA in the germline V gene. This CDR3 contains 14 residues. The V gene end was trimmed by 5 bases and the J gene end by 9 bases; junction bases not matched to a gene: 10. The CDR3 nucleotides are TGTGCCAGCAGCAGGGCAGACAGGGATCCTGAGCAGTTCTTC. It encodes CASSRADRDPEQFF. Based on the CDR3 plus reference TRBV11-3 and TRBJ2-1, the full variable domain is EAGVVQSPRYKIIEKKQPVAFWCNPISGHNTLYWYLQNLGQGPELLIRYENEEAVDDSQLPKDRFSAERLKGVDSTLKIQPAELGDSAVYLCASSRADRDPEQFFGPGTRLTVL.

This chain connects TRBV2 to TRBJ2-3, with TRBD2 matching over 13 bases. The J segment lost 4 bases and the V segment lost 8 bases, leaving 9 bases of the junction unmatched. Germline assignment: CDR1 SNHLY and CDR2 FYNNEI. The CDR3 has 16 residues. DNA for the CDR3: TGTGCCAGCCGTCGGACTAGCGGGAGTCGGTCAGATACGCAGTATTTT. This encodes CASRRTSGSRSDTQYF.

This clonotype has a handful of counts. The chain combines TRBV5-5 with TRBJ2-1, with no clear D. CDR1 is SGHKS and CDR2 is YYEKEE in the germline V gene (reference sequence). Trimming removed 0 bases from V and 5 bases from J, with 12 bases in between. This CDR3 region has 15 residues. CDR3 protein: CASSLVGSSHNEQFF. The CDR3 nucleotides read TGTGCCAGCAGCTTGGTAGGTAGTTCTCACAATGAGCAGTTCTTC.

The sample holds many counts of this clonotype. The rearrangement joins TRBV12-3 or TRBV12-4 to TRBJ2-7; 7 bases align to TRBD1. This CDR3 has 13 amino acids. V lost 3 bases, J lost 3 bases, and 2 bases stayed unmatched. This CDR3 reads CASSLGQIYEQYF. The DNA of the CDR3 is TGTGCCAGCAGTTTGGGACAGATCTACGAGCAGTACTTC.

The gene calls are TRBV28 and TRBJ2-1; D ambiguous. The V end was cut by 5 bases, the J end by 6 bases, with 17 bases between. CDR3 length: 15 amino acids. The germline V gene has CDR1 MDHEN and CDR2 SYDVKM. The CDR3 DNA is TGTGCCAGCAGTCCTCCAAGGGAATACCGCAATGAGCAGTTCTTC. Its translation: CASSPPREYRNEQFF.

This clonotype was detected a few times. The DNA for the CDR3 is TGTGCCAGCAGTGAAGAAATGGGGGCTGGCGGGAGGGCAAAGACCCAGTACTTC. Protein product: CASSEEMGAGGRAKTQYF. The chain couples TRBV6-1 to TRBJ2-5, with TRBD2 matching 9 bases. Germline assignment: CDR1 MNHNS and CDR2 SASEGT. V shed 1 base and J 6 bases; nucleotides not matched to a gene: 15. The CDR3 loop spans 18 amino acids.

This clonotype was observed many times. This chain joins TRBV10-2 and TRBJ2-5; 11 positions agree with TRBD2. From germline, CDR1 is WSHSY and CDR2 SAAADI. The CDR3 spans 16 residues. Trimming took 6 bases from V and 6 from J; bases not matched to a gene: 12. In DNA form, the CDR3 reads TGCGCCAGCAGCCTAGGTAGCGGGAGGGCCGTGAAGACCCAGTACTTC. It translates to CASSLGSGRAVKTQYF.

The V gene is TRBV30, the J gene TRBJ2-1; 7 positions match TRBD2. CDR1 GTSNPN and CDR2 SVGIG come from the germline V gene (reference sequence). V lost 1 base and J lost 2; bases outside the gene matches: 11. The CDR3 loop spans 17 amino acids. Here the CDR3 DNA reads TGTGCCTGGAGTGCCAGGGAGGGCGTGTCAGCCTACAATGAGCAGTTCTTC. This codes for CAWSAREGVSAYNEQFF.

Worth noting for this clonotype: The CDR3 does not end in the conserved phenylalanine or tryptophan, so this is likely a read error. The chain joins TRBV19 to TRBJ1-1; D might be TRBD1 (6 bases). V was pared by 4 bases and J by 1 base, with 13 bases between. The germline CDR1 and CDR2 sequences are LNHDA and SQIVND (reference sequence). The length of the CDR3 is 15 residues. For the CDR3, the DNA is TGTGCCAGTAGTAGGACAGTTGGGACGAACACTGAAGCTTTCTCT. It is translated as CASSRTVGTNTEAFS.

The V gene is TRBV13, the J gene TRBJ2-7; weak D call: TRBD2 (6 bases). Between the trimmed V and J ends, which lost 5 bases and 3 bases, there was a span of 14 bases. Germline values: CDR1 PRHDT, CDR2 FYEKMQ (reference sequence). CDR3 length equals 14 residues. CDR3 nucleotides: TGTGCCAGCAGCCCCCTGTCGCGGGACTACGAGCAGTACTTC. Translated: CASSPLSRDYEQYF.

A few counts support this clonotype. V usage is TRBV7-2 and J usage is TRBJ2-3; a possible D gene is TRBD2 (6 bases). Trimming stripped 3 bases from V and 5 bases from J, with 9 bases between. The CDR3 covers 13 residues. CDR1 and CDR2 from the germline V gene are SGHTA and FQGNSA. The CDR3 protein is CASSFEGLDTQYF. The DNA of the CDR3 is TGTGCCAGCAGCTTTGAGGGACTAGATACGCAGTATTTT.

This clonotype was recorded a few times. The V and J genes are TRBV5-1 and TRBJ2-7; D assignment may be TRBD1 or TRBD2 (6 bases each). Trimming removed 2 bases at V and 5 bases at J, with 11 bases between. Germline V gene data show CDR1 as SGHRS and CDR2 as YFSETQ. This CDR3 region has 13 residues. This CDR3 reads CASSLRGVHEQYF. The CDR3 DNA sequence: TGCGCCAGCAGCTTAAGGGGGGTTCACGAGCAGTACTTC.

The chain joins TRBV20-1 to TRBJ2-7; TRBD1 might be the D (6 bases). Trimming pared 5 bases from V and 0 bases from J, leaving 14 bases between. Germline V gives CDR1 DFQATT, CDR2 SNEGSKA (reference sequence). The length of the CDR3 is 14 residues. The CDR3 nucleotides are TGCAGTGCTCCACAACAGGGACGCTCCTACGAGCAGTACTTC. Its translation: CSAPQQGRSYEQYF.

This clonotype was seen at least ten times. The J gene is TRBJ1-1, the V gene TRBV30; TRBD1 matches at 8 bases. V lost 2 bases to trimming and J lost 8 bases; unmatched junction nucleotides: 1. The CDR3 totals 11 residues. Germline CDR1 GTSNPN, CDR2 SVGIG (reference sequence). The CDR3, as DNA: TGTGCCTGGAGTCGGGACAGGGAAGCTTTCTTT. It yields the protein CAWSRDREAFF. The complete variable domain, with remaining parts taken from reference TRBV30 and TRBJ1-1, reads SQTIHQWPATLVQPVGSPLSLECTVEGTSNPNLYWYRQAAGRGLQLLFYSVGIGQISSEVPQNLSASRPQDRQFILSSKKLLLSDSGFYLCAWSRDREAFFGQGTRLTVV.

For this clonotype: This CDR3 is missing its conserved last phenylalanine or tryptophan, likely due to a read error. Here the CDR3 reads CASSQGLRRTNEKLFL. The CDR3 region has the DNA TGTGCCAGCAGCCAAGGCCTTCGGAGGACTAATGAAAAACTGTTTCTT. The genes are TRBV3-1 and TRBJ1-4; D call uncertain. V lost 1 base to trimming and J lost 2 bases, with 11 bases between them. The germline V gene encodes CDR1 LGHDT and CDR2 YNNKEL (reference sequence). The CDR3 consists of 16 residues.

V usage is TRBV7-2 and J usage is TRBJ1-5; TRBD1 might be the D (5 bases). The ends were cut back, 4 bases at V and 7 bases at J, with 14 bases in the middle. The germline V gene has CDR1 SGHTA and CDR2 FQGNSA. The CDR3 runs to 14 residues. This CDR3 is CASSSMGVAQPQHF. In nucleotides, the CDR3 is TGTGCCAGCAGCTCTATGGGGGTGGCACAGCCCCAGCATTTT.